Each of the 30 T cell receptor beta chains below was sequenced from the same sample in a study of CD8+CD57+ T cells in acquired aplastic anemia. The TCR beta profiling, which covered VDJ combination and CDR3 sequence, was carried out using genomic DNA as the template. One entry per CDR3 protein, called by TCRdb with MiXCR from the reads. The sample lists around 220,000 distinct CDR3 sequences; roughly 53% were seen once. Previously, flow cytometry had revealed CD8+CD57+ cell expansion in the patients chosen for sequencing. Sequencing was performed on sorted CD4+, CD8+, or CD8+CD57+ T cells (not recorded which) from PBMCs. The source of these receptors is a human donor with aplastic anemia.

This clonotype has ten or more counts. The chain carries TRBV5-1 and TRBJ1-3; D remains ambiguous. CDR1 SGHRS and CDR2 YFSETQ come from the germline V gene. The ends were cut back, 4 bases at V and 4 bases at J, with 15 bases in the middle. The CDR3 totals 15 residues. CDR3: CASSRSVATGNTIYF. CDR3 nucleotide sequence: TGCGCCAGCAGCAGATCCGTTGCTACAGGAAACACCATATATTTT.

This clonotype has a count of ten or more. This chain joins TRBV7-8 and TRBJ1-1; D not resolved. Germline assignment: CDR1 SGHVS and CDR2 FQNEAQ. V was cut by 4 bases and J by 5 bases, with 11 bases left in between. This CDR3 comprises 13 residues. The CDR3 region has the DNA TGTGCCAGCAGCTGGAATACGGGAACTGAAGCTTTCTTT. Its translation: CASSWNTGTEAFF. Complete variable domain (other parts from reference TRBV7-8 and TRBJ1-1): GAGVSQSPRYKVAKRGQDVALRCDPISGHVSLFWYQQALGQGPEFLTYFQNEAQLDKSGLPSDRFFAERPEGSVSTLKIQRTQQEDSAVYLCASSWNTGTEAFFGQGTRLTVV.

This clonotype has only one observation. The V and J genes are TRBV20-1 and TRBJ2-7; 8 bases are shared with TRBD2. This CDR3 has 14 residues. Germline CDR1 DFQATT, CDR2 SNEGSKA (reference sequence). Trimming removed 5 bases from V and 3 bases from J; junction bases left unmatched: 9. As DNA, the CDR3 is TGCAGTGCTCAGCCTACTAGCGGACGCTACGAGCAGTACTTC. Its translation is CSAQPTSGRYEQYF.

The genes are TRBV6-1 and TRBJ2-1, with D uncertain. The CDR3 loop spans 14 amino acids. V lost 6 bases and J lost 1, with 10 bases in between. The germline V gene has CDR1 MNHNS and CDR2 SASEGT. Written as DNA, the CDR3 is TGTGCCAGCAGGGCAGGTGGGTCCTACAATGAGCAGTTCTTC. Translated, it gives CASRAGGSYNEQFF.

This clonotype has at least ten counts. The chain couples TRBV2 to TRBJ1-2; D not resolved. Germline CDR1 and CDR2: SNHLY and FYNNEI. The CDR3 spans 12 residues. Trimming took 3 bases from V and 8 from J, leaving 10 bases between them. The CDR3 protein is CASSERRKGYTF. CDR3 DNA: TGTGCCAGCAGTGAGAGAAGAAAAGGCTACACCTTC.

Concerning this clonotype: A much larger clone sits a single nucleotide away, making a read error possible. The chain is built from TRBV20-1 and TRBJ1-1; the D gene is possibly TRBD1 (5 bases). V was shortened by 6 bases and J by 0 bases, with 20 bases between the two germline ends. Germline V gene sequence: CDR1 DFQATT, CDR2 SNEGSKA (reference sequence). The CDR3 is 16 amino acids. DNA of the CDR3: TGCAGTGCCGCGGGGAGGGGATTCACCATGAACACTGAAGCTTTCTTT. It specifies CSAAGRGFTMNTEAFF.

In this sample, this clonotype turned up many times. V gene TRBV10-1 combines with J gene TRBJ2-1, with 8 nucleotides matching TRBD1. Trimming took 1 base from V and 13 from J; bases not matched to a gene: 9. The CDR3 covers 14 residues. CDR1 WNHNN and CDR2 SYGVQD come from the germline V gene (reference sequence). This CDR3 is CASSEWAGGSHQFF. The CDR3 nucleotides read TGCGCCAGCAGTGAGTGGGCAGGGGGCTCGCATCAGTTCTTC.

The V call is TRBV4-3, the J call TRBJ1-2, with unresolved D. Germline V lookup: CDR1 LGHNA, CDR2 YSLEER. V was pared by 5 bases and J by 1 base, with 17 bases between. CDR3 length equals 16 residues. In DNA form, the CDR3 reads TGCGCCAGCAGCTTGGCCACTTTACAGCTTAACTATGGCTACACCTTC. Residues: CASSLATLQLNYGYTF.

The table lists this clonotype with a few counts. A read error is likely, as this CDR3 ends without the conserved phenylalanine or tryptophan. Because the CDR3's place on the DNA is in doubt, the DNA is left out and the CDR3 is given as listed by TCRdb. The chain couples TRBV9 to TRBJ2-6. Ends included, the CDR3 has 8 residues. CDR1 and CDR2 (germline): SGDLS, YYNGEE. This chain's CDR3 is CASSVATS.

The chain uses TRBV20-1 and TRBJ2-5; tentatively, D is TRBD1 (6 bases). The V gene lost 3 bases and the J gene lost 2 bases, with 10 bases spanning the gap. The CDR3 extends over 13 amino acids. Germline V gene data show CDR1 as DFQATT and CDR2 as SNEGSKA (reference sequence). CDR3 bases: TGCAGTGCTAGCACAGGGAGTCAAGAGACCCAGTACTTC. It codes for CSASTGSQETQYF.

The CDR3 region is CASSLGASLLNQPQHF. The CDR3 DNA reads as TGTGCCAGCAGCTTAGGGGCTTCGCTACTGAATCAGCCCCAGCATTTT. The V call is TRBV7-7, the J call TRBJ1-5, with no clear D. The germline CDR1 and CDR2 sequences are SSHAT and FNYEAQ (reference sequence). The CDR3 totals 16 residues. With 1 base removed from V and 4 bases from J, the gap between germline ends came to 14 bases.

The chain combines TRBV24-1 with TRBJ2-5; 8 bases line up with TRBD1. Trimming at V came to 4 bases and at J to 1 base, leaving 4 bases not matched to a gene. This CDR3 has 15 amino acids. CDR1 and CDR2 (germline): KGHDR, SFDVKD. The CDR3 protein is CATSDRDRPQETQYF. The CDR3 DNA reads TGTGCCACCAGTGACCGGGACAGGCCCCAAGAGACCCAGTACTTC.

This rearrangement joins TRBV19 to TRBJ1-2, with D possibly TRBD1 on 5 matching bases. From germline, CDR1 is LNHDA and CDR2 SQIVND (reference sequence). The V gene lost 7 bases and the J gene lost 5 bases, with 14 bases spanning the gap. The CDR3 covers 13 residues. DNA for the CDR3: TGTGCCAGTACCCCCCCGGGACGGTATGGCTACACCTTC. Translating gives CASTPPGRYGYTF.

The chain couples TRBV29-1 to TRBJ1-1; 7 bases line up with TRBD1. From germline, CDR1 is SQVTM and CDR2 ANQGSEA. J was trimmed by 5 bases and V by 6 bases; bases with no gene match: 6. The CDR3 consists of 12 residues. In DNA, the CDR3 is TGCAGCGTGGGACAGCCTCTAACTGAAGCTTTCTTT. It translates to CSVGQPLTEAFF.

This clonotype was recorded at least ten times. V is TRBV5-1 and J is TRBJ1-2; D is uncertain. CDR3 size: 13 residues. CDR1 and CDR2 (germline): SGHRS, YFSETQ. V lost 2 bases and J lost 8, with 13 bases in between. In DNA, the CDR3 is TGCGCCAGCAGCTTTAGACCCGGAGAGGGCTACACCTTC. As protein: CASSFRPGEGYTF.

Written as DNA, the CDR3 is TGTGCCAGCAGCTTAGCGGGACAGATCACAGATACGCAGTATTTT. It is translated as CASSLAGQITDTQYF. The chain joins TRBV7-2 to TRBJ2-3; 7 bases line up with TRBD1. The length of the CDR3 is 15 residues. J was trimmed by 2 bases and V by 0 bases; bases with no gene match: 2. Germline V lookup: CDR1 SGHTA, CDR2 FQGNSA.

This clonotype was detected only a few times. A much larger clone differs by one base, so this may be a read error. The chain recombines TRBV7-3 with TRBJ2-5; 10 nucleotides agree with TRBD2. This CDR3 is built from 16 residues. CDR1 is SGHTA and CDR2 is FQGTGA in the germline V gene. The CDR3 bases are TGTGCCAGCAGTGCCCCGCTAGCGGGGGTCAAAGAGACCCGGTACTTC. This translates into CASSAPLAGVKETRYF.

This clonotype showed up many times. The rearrangement joins TRBV7-6 to TRBJ2-5; the D gene is possibly TRBD2 (6 bases). This CDR3 has 16 residues. Germline-derived CDR1 and CDR2 are SGHVS and FNYEAQ. V was clipped by 2 bases and J by 2 bases, with 15 bases between them. The DNA for the CDR3 is TGTGCCAGCAGCTTACAGCCCCGGGGGAGACAAGAGACCCAGTACTTC. Translation gives CASSLQPRGRQETQYF.

The rearrangement links TRBV19 to TRBJ1-2; D is uncertain. Deletions cut 3 bases from V and 0 bases from J, with 8 bases between. Germline V gives CDR1 LNHDA, CDR2 SQIVND (reference sequence). This CDR3 has 14 amino acids. The CDR3 here is CASSILGANYGYTF. DNA of the CDR3: TGTGCCAGTAGTATTCTTGGAGCTAACTATGGCTACACCTTC.

The chain couples TRBV7-8 to TRBJ1-2, with 9 bases that match TRBD1. This CDR3 has 18 residues. After removal of 2 bases from V and 0 bases from J, the junction contained 10 bases not matched to a gene. Per the germline V gene, CDR1 is SGHVS and CDR2 is FQNEAQ. The CDR3, as DNA: TGTGCCAGCAGCTTAAGGAGGACAGGGGCCCTTGCTAACTATGGCTACACCTTC. It codes for CASSLRRTGALANYGYTF.

This clonotype has at least ten counts. This chain uses TRBV3-1 with TRBJ2-3; no clear D gene. The V gene lost 3 bases and the J gene lost 2 bases, with 6 bases spanning the gap. From germline, CDR1 is LGHDT and CDR2 YNNKEL (reference sequence). The length of the CDR3 is 13 residues. The CDR3 coding sequence is TGTGCCAGCAGCCACGGCGACACAGATACGCAGTATTTT. It encodes CASSHGDTDTQYF.

The rearrangement uses TRBV12-3 or TRBV12-4 and TRBJ2-1; TRBD1 is a possible D gene (6 bases). The CDR3 is 13 amino acids. Deletions cut 8 bases from V and 6 bases from J, with 14 bases between. CDR3 protein: CASGVGASNEQFF. CDR3 DNA: TGTGCCAGCGGGGTGGGGGCGAGCAATGAGCAGTTCTTC.

This clonotype occurred a few times. V usage is TRBV19 and J usage is TRBJ1-2; D not resolved. The germline V and J ends were trimmed by 1 base and 2 bases, with 11 bases remaining between them. Germline CDR1 is LNHDA and CDR2 is SQIVND (reference sequence). The CDR3 spans 15 residues. The CDR3 bases are TGTGCCAGTAGTATAGCCAGGCCCTTGAACTATGGCTACACCTTC. Protein product: CASSIARPLNYGYTF.

The chain joins TRBV6-5 to TRBJ2-5; 14 bases are a match to TRBD2. The CDR3 is 17 residues long. In germline, CDR1 is MNHEY, CDR2 SVGAGI. V was clipped by 6 bases and J by 0 bases; unmatched bases: 6. The CDR3 here is CASRPPGLAGDQETQYF. The DNA of the CDR3 is TGTGCCAGCAGACCCCCGGGACTAGCGGGGGACCAAGAGACCCAGTACTTC.

The rearrangement joins TRBV15 to TRBJ1-1, with D maybe TRBD1 (6 bases). Germline V gene sequence: CDR1 LNHNV, CDR2 YYDKDF (reference sequence). The CDR3 length is 13 residues. V shed 3 bases and J shed 7 bases, with 12 bases lying between them. As DNA, the CDR3 is TGTGCCACCAGCAGCGGGCAGGGGTTTGAAGCTTTCTTT. Protein product: CATSSGQGFEAFF.

The chain employs TRBV7-3 and TRBJ2-2; no reliable D call. The CDR3 spans 13 residues. V was trimmed by 5 bases and J by 0 bases, leaving 4 bases between them. Germline V CDR1 and CDR2: SGHTA, FQGTGA. The CDR3: CASSTANTGELFF. For the CDR3, the DNA is TGTGCCAGCAGCACGGCGAACACCGGGGAGCTGTTTTTT.

This clonotype has more than one count but fewer than ten. The chain uses TRBV7-8 and TRBJ1-3, with D hard to call. The CDR3 covers 14 residues. The germline CDR1 and CDR2 sequences are SGHVS and FQNEAQ. With 1 base removed from V and 7 bases from J, the gap between germline ends came to 11 bases. CDR3 sequence: CASSLEVSTNTIYF. CDR3 DNA sequence: TGTGCCAGCAGCTTAGAGGTCAGCACGAACACCATATATTTT.

Remarks on this clonotype: A read error may explain this, as a much larger clone is one base away. This rearrangement joins TRBV12-3 or TRBV12-4 to TRBJ2-1; TRBD2 matches at 8 bases. Matching the DNA end better, TRBJ2-5 makes the J call doubtful. CDR3 size: 13 residues. The CDR3 sequence: CASSFPGGATQYF. The CDR3 bases are TGTGCCAGCAGTTTCCCGGGGGGGGCGACCCAGTACTTC.

This clonotype was seen ten or more times. The rearrangement uses TRBV5-1 and TRBJ2-2; 9 nucleotides match TRBD1. This CDR3 has 16 residues. V was pared by 3 bases and J by 3 bases, with 6 bases of the junction left unmatched. CDR1 is SGHRS, CDR2 YFSETQ, per germline. This CDR3 reads CASSWTRDRDTGELFF. CDR3 nucleotides: TGCGCCAGCAGCTGGACCCGGGACAGGGACACCGGGGAGCTGTTTTTT.

The chain joins TRBV9 to TRBJ2-6; D remains ambiguous. The germline CDR1 and CDR2 sequences are SGDLS and YYNGEE. The germline V and J ends were trimmed by 0 bases and 2 bases, with 9 bases remaining between them. This CDR3 spans 16 amino acids. CDR3 amino acids: CASSVDWNTGANVLTF. The CDR3 DNA follows: TGTGCCAGCAGCGTAGACTGGAACACTGGGGCCAACGTCCTGACTTTC.